A selection of T cell receptor beta chains follows, all from one sample in a study of blood T cell repertoires in COVID-19. The protocol was immunoSEQ multiplex PCR, while the TCRdb copy is restricted to in-frame clones and leaves out a portion. Altogether some 340,000 clones are present, 85% being singletons, with the ten largest covering 3.6%. The source material was peripheral blood. The source of these receptors is a young woman with acute or convalescent COVID-19. The CDR3 runs from the conserved cysteine through the conserved F or W. D genes are given only for firm matches. Rows give clone size only sometimes, using once, few, many, or a class for an expanded clone.

v_call	d_call	j_call	clone_size	cdr3_nt	cdr3_aa
TRBV5-1	TRBD1	TRBJ2-1	few	TGCGCCAGCAGCTCGGCCCGGGACAGGGGCCGGAGTGAGCAGTTCTTC	CASSSARDRGRSEQFF
TRBV5-4	TRBD1	TRBJ1-2	.	TGTGCCAGCAGCCCTGCTAGGCCGGGACAGGCGGACAGCTACACCTTC	CASSPARPGQADSYTF
TRBV4-1	.	TRBJ1-3	.	TGCGCCAGCAGCCAATTACCCCCTGAGGGCTCTGGAAACACCATATATTTT	CASSQLPPEGSGNTIYF
TRBV14	.	TRBJ2-5	.	TGTGCCAGCAGCCAGGCTCTAGCGGAGACCCAGTACTTC	CASSQALAETQYF
TRBV10-3	.	TRBJ1-1	.	TGTGCCATCAGTGAGCCCGGACAGATCAACACTGAAGCTTTCTTT	CAISEPGQINTEAFF
TRBV10-3	.	TRBJ2-3	.	TGTGCCGCCGCCCCAGGGCCTAGCACAGATACGCAGTATTTT	CAAAPGPSTDTQYF
TRBV5-1	.	TRBJ2-2	.	TGCGCCAGCAGCTTGTCAGGGGTCGGCACCGGGGAGCTGTTTTTT	CASSLSGVGTGELFF
TRBV2	.	TRBJ2-3	many	TGTGCCAGCAGTGCGGAGAGGGAAGATACGCAGTATTTT	CASSAEREDTQYF
TRBV21-1	.	TRBJ2-3	.	TGTGCCAGCAGCAAAGGAGACGGGCGGGATAGCACAGATACGCAGTATTTT	CASSKGDGRDSTDTQYF
TRBV12-3/TRBV12-4	.	TRBJ1-2	once	TGTGCCAGCGCCGAAGAACTGCGCTATGGCTACACCTTC	CASAEELRYGYTF
TRBV6-1	.	TRBJ2-7	.	TGTGCCAGCAGTGAAGGGACTGTATACGAGCAGTACTTC	CASSEGTVYEQYF
TRBV9	.	TRBJ2-1	.	TGTGCCAGCAGCGGAGAGGAGGGGGGGTCCTACAATGAGCAGTTCTTC	CASSGEEGGSYNEQFF
TRBV4-1	.	TRBJ1-2	.	TGCGCCAGCAGCCAAAAGTGGCCCAGCGAGATTAGCTACACCTTC	CASSQKWPSEISYTF
TRBV24-1	.	TRBJ1-1	.	TGTGCCACCAGTGGAGGAGCTATGAACACTGAAGCTTTCTTT	CATSGGAMNTEAFF
TRBV19	TRBD1	TRBJ2-2	.	TGTGCCAGTAGTATAGTTGGGACAGGCAGCACCGGGGAGCTGTTTTTT	CASSIVGTGSTGELFF
TRBV14	.	TRBJ2-7	.	TGTGCCAGCGGAGGGCCCCAGGGCCCATACGAGCAGTACTTC	CASGGPQGPYEQYF
TRBV4-2	TRBD1	TRBJ1-2	.	TGTGCCAGCAGCCCCCCCGGGACAGCAAGGTATGGCTACACCTTC	CASSPPGTARYGYTF
TRBV5-1	.	TRBJ1-6	.	TGCGCCAGCAGCTCGGGGCGTTACCGGGACATTAATTCACCCCTCCACTTT	CASSSGRYRDINSPLHF
TRBV19	TRBD2	TRBJ2-1	.	TGTGCCAGTAGTATAGATCTTTCGAGCGGGAGGGTTGATAATGAGCAGTTCTTC	CASSIDLSSGRVDNEQFF
TRBV24-1	.	TRBJ2-6	.	TGTGCCACCAGTGATCCGCGGTCTTCTGGGGCCAACGTCCTGACTTTC	CATSDPRSSGANVLTF
TRBV7-9	TRBD1	TRBJ1-2	.	TGTGCCAGCAGCTTAAGGACAGGGGACTATGGCTACACCTTC	CASSLRTGDYGYTF
TRBV6-5	.	TRBJ2-5	few	TGTGCCAGCAACAAAGAGACCCAGTACTTC	CASNKETQYF
TRBV19	TRBD1	TRBJ1-3	.	TGTGCCACCCAAGGGACAGTTGGAAACACCATATATTTT	CATQGTVGNTIYF
TRBV6-5	TRBD2	TRBJ2-1	.	TGTGCCAGCAGCACTAGCGGTTACAATGAGCAGTTCTTC	CASSTSGYNEQFF
TRBV4-1	.	TRBJ2-7	.	TGCGCCAGCAGCCAAGGACTAGCCTACGAGCAGTACTTC	CASSQGLAYEQYF
TRBV10-3	TRBD1	TRBJ2-3	.	TGTGCCATCAAGGGGGCTGATGAAGATACGCAGTATTTT	CAIKGADEDTQYF
TRBV9	TRBD1	TRBJ2-7	once	TGTGCCAGCAGCGCCCAGGGGACAGGGCCCAACAACTACGAGCAGTACTTC	CASSAQGTGPNNYEQYF
TRBV19	TRBD1	TRBJ2-5	.	TGTGCCAGTAGCACGACAGGGTCAAAGGGAGAGACCCAGTACTTC	CASSTTGSKGETQYF
TRBV24-1	TRBD1	TRBJ1-5	.	TGTGCCACCAGTCTGACAGGGTACCAGCCCCAGCATTTT	CATSLTGYQPQHF
TRBV28	TRBD1	TRBJ1-2	.	TGTGCCAGCAGTTTAATCAGGGGGGAAGGCTACACCTTC	CASSLIRGEGYTF
TRBV6-5	.	TRBJ1-6	.	TGTGCCAGCACCGACGGGTCACCCCTCCACTTT	CASTDGSPLHF
TRBV6-6	.	TRBJ1-4	few	TGTGCCAGCAGTGCAGGGGATGGGAATGAAAAACTGTTTTTT	CASSAGDGNEKLFF